The 10 T cell receptor beta chains below were found in one sample sequenced in a study of T-cell reconstitution after alpha-beta-depleted transplantation in children. Unique molecular identifiers were incorporated during preparation of the TCRbeta library. TCRdb redid the calling of the PCR reads with MiXCR, one entry per CDR3 protein. The sample has roughly 400,000 distinct CDR3 sequences, over 40% seen once; the top ten hold 27%. Specimen: PBMCs, collected before TCRalphabeta/CD19-depleted stem cell transplant. These receptors came from a girl aged 2 to 9 with aplastic anemia, due to receive a stem cell transplant.

This clonotype occurred once. The rearrangement links TRBV20-1 to TRBJ1-5; D gene uncertain. V lost 8 bases to trimming and J lost 2 bases, with 13 bases between them. Germline lookup yields CDR1 DFQATT and CDR2 SNEGSKA (reference sequence). The CDR3 extends over 13 amino acids. This CDR3 is CSSKGEGNQPQHF. CDR3 DNA sequence: TGCAGTTCGAAGGGTGAGGGCAATCAGCCCCAGCATTTT.

The V gene is TRBV7-9, the J gene TRBJ1-4; D is undetermined. V shed 0 bases and J shed 8 bases, with 10 bases lying between them. There are 14 residues in the CDR3. Germline values: CDR1 SEHNR, CDR2 FQNEAQ (reference sequence). The CDR3 nucleotides are TGTGCCAGCAGCTTAGCAGGGCCAGAAGAAAAACTGTTTTTT. Amino acids: CASSLAGPEEKLFF.

At least ten counts were recorded for this clonotype. The V call is TRBV20-1, the J call TRBJ2-3; D call uncertain. The CDR3 is 13 residues long. V was shortened by 1 base and J by 3 bases, with 8 bases between the two germline ends. Germline V gene sequence: CDR1 DFQATT, CDR2 SNEGSKA (reference sequence). The CDR3 spells CSARGAATDTQYF. The DNA for the CDR3 is TGCAGTGCTAGAGGCGCGGCTACAGATACGCAGTATTTT.

The V and J genes are TRBV6-1 and TRBJ2-2; D is undetermined. Germline V gene lookup returns CDR1 MNHNS and CDR2 SASEGT. V dropped 2 bases and J dropped 2 bases, with 6 bases sitting between them. There are 14 residues in the CDR3. CDR3 residues: CASSEPGNTGELFF. CDR3 coding DNA: TGTGCCAGCAGTGAACCAGGAAACACCGGGGAGCTGTTTTTT.

This chain links TRBV27 with TRBJ2-2, with 12 bases matching TRBD2. From germline, CDR1 is MNHEY and CDR2 SMNVEV (reference sequence). The CDR3 extends over 17 amino acids. V was clipped by 8 bases and J by 1 base; unmatched bases: 8. The CDR3 DNA sequence: TGTGCCAGCGGCCGACTAGCGGGAGTCGGGAACACCGGGGAGCTGTTTTTT. This codes for CASGRLAGVGNTGELFF.

In its sample, this clonotype was seen many times. The chain carries TRBV20-1 and TRBJ2-1; possibly TRBD1 for D (5 bases). This CDR3 contains 12 residues. Germline lookup yields CDR1 DFQATT and CDR2 SNEGSKA (reference sequence). V was cut by 5 bases and J by 0 bases, with 5 bases left in between. The CDR3 bases are TGCAGTGCTGACAGCTCCTACAATGAGCAGTTCTTC. Translation gives CSADSSYNEQFF.

The chain links TRBV7-8 to TRBJ1-2; D gene ambiguous. The CDR3 has 14 amino acids. CDR1 and CDR2 from the germline V gene are SGHVS and FQNEAQ. V dropped 5 bases and J dropped 4 bases, with 14 bases sitting between them. CDR3 amino acids: CASSGPRSTYGYTF. CDR3 in DNA: TGTGCCAGCAGCGGCCCCCGGTCCACCTATGGCTACACCTTC.

This clonotype was seen more than once but under ten times. This chain connects TRBV20-1 to TRBJ2-5, with 7 nucleotides matching TRBD1. The CDR3 has 13 residues. The germline V gene encodes CDR1 DFQATT and CDR2 SNEGSKA (reference sequence). With 6 bases clipped from V and 3 bases from J, the junction kept 7 bases outside the gene matches. CDR3 region: CSARIGQEETQYF. The CDR3 bases are TGCAGTGCAAGAATCGGACAGGAAGAGACCCAGTACTTC.

V gene TRBV7-6 combines with J gene TRBJ2-7, with D perhaps matching TRBD1 or TRBD2 (5 bases each). The CDR3 loop spans 15 amino acids. CDR1 and CDR2 (germline): SGHVS, FNYEAQ. V dropped 1 base and J dropped 0 bases, with 10 bases sitting between them. CDR3 sequence (DNA): TGTGCCAGCAGCTTAGAAGGGACCAGCTCCTACGAGCAGTACTTC. It encodes CASSLEGTSSYEQYF.

This chain connects TRBV7-8 to TRBJ2-4; D ambiguous. Trimming left V 5 bases short and J 7 bases short, with 12 bases between. Germline CDR1 and CDR2: SGHVS and FQNEAQ. CDR3 length: 13 residues. In nucleotides, the CDR3 is TGTGCCAGCAGCCAGGACCAGAGGAACATTCAGTACTTC. This gives the protein CASSQDQRNIQYF.